This TCR beta chain was identified in a study of T cells after yellow fever vaccination. Germline assignment: CDR1 MGHRA and CDR2 YSYEKL. The CDR3 length is 15 residues. V lost 1 base and J lost 0, with 10 bases in between. Only a few counts were recorded for this clonotype. TCRdb fed the 5' RACE reads into MiXCR, producing one record per CDR3 protein. The sample has 100,000 to 150,000 distinct CDR3 sequences; approximately 14% are singletons. The chain recombines TRBV4-1 with TRBJ2-7; the D gene is possibly TRBD2 (5 bases). Sequenced material: CD8+ T cells sorted from PBMCs, taken 5 days after the yellow fever booster vaccination. The TCR comes from a man aged 18 to 29 who received the YFV17D yellow fever vaccine. The CDR3 region has the DNA TGCGCCAGCAGCCAAGTCGGGGATCCCTCCTACGAGCAGTACGTC. Protein product: CASSQVGDPSYEQYV.